This is a list of T cell receptor beta chains from one sample in a study of post-analysis software for immune sequencing data. From the PCR reads, TCRdb called clonotypes with MiXCR, one entry per CDR3 protein. The repertoire includes 350,000 to 450,000 distinct CDR3 sequences, about a third of them detected once, and around an eighth sits in the top ten. Sequenced material: blood. All receptors derive from a girl between 5 and 17 years old with multiple sclerosis. Each CDR3 is given with its conserved first and last residue. The order of the fields is clone size, D gene, CDR3 length, J gene, V gene, CDR3 protein, CDR3 DNA. The D gene is left open where the match is weak. Clone sizes are given selectively: once, few, many, or a class where the clone is expanded.

size: -; D: TRBD1; length: 16; J: TRBJ2-4; V: TRBV6-9; CDR3: CASSWHRGRAKNIQYF; DNA: TGTGCCAGCAGTTGGCACAGGGGGCGAGCCAAAAACATTCAGTACTTC
size: many; D: -; length: 11; J: TRBJ1-1; V: TRBV29-1; CDR3: CSVQGGTEAFF; DNA: TGCAGCGTGCAAGGAGGAACTGAAGCTTTCTTT
size: -; D: -; length: 16; J: TRBJ1-2; V: TRBV5-1; CDR3: CASSLGPVWGMEGYTF; DNA: TGCGCCAGCAGCTTGGGCCCGGTATGGGGGATGGAAGGCTACACCTTC
size: -; D: -; length: 15; J: TRBJ1-2; V: TRBV9; CDR3: CASSVDSRANYGYTF; DNA: TGTGCCAGCAGCGTAGACTCGAGAGCTAACTATGGCTACACCTTC
size: -; D: -; length: 15; J: TRBJ2-7; V: TRBV2; CDR3: CASSPNRGGYYEQYF; DNA: TGTGCCAGCAGCCCCAACAGGGGAGGCTACTACGAGCAGTACTTC
size: few; D: -; length: 14; J: TRBJ1-1; V: TRBV6-2/TRBV6-3; CDR3: CASSRQDLNTEAFF; DNA: TGTGCCAGCAGTAGACAGGATTTGAACACTGAAGCTTTCTTT
size: -; D: TRBD2; length: 21; J: TRBJ2-3; V: TRBV4-2; CDR3: CASSQDRFGLAGPRGTDTQYF; DNA: TGTGCCAGCAGCCAAGATAGGTTCGGACTAGCGGGGCCCCGAGGCACAGATACGCAGTATTTT
size: many; D: -; length: 13; J: TRBJ1-1; V: TRBV7-2; CDR3: CASSLGRNTEAFF; DNA: TGTGCCAGCTCCCTGGGACGGAACACTGAAGCTTTCTTT
size: few; D: -; length: 12; J: TRBJ1-2; V: TRBV12-3/TRBV12-4; CDR3: CASSLSVYGYTF; DNA: TGTGCCAGCAGTTTGTCAGTCTATGGCTACACCTTC
size: -; D: TRBD1; length: 12; J: TRBJ2-1; V: TRBV29-1; CDR3: CSFEKQGPEQFF; DNA: TGCAGCTTTGAAAAACAGGGGCCTGAGCAGTTCTTC
size: -; D: -; length: 15; J: TRBJ2-1; V: TRBV11-3; CDR3: CASSLGSTSNNEQFF; DNA: TGTGCCAGCAGCTTAGGATCCACTTCCAACAATGAGCAGTTCTTC
size: -; D: -; length: 15; J: TRBJ2-1; V: TRBV27; CDR3: CASSFLRDKYNEQFF; DNA: TGTGCCAGCAGTTTCCTGCGCGACAAATACAATGAGCAGTTCTTC
size: many; D: TRBD2; length: 16; J: TRBJ2-3; V: TRBV4-1; CDR3: CASSQRTSGSTDTQYF; DNA: TGCGCCAGCAGCCAAAGAACTAGCGGGAGCACAGATACGCAGTATTTT
size: many; D: TRBD1; length: 15; J: TRBJ2-1; V: TRBV20-1; CDR3: CSARDPKTGGNEQFF; DNA: TGCAGTGCTAGAGATCCGAAGACAGGGGGGAATGAGCAGTTCTTC
size: -; D: TRBD2; length: 16; J: TRBJ2-3; V: TRBV6-5; CDR3: CASRRAGGGSTDTQYF; DNA: TGTGCCAGCAGGCGTGCGGGAGGGGGAAGCACAGATACGCAGTATTTT
size: -; D: TRBD2; length: 14; J: TRBJ2-3; V: TRBV12-3/TRBV12-4; CDR3: CASSFRRGADTQYF; DNA: TGTGCCAGCAGTTTTCGGCGGGGGGCAGATACGCAGTATTTT
size: -; D: TRBD1; length: 14; J: TRBJ1-2; V: TRBV11-2; CDR3: CASSPLTGGGGYTF; DNA: TGTGCCAGCAGCCCCCTGACAGGGGGTGGTGGCTACACCTTC
size: -; D: TRBD1; length: 17; J: TRBJ1-1; V: TRBV4-1; CDR3: CASHHTWGGGGGTEAFF; DNA: TGCGCCAGCCACCACACCTGGGGGGGAGGGGGCGGCACTGAAGCTTTCTTT
size: few; D: -; length: 15; J: TRBJ1-1; V: TRBV27; CDR3: CASSFRSAGDTEAFF; DNA: TGTGCCAGCAGTTTCCGTTCAGCAGGGGACACTGAAGCTTTCTTT
size: -; D: -; length: 12; J: TRBJ2-7; V: TRBV29-1; CDR3: CSARSEAYEQYF; DNA: TGCAGCGCGCGGTCAGAAGCCTACGAGCAGTACTTC
size: -; D: -; length: 15; J: TRBJ2-5; V: TRBV7-2; CDR3: CASSRSDNPQGTQYF; DNA: TGTGCCAGCAGCCGATCCGACAACCCGCAAGGGACCCAGTACTTC
size: few; D: -; length: 14; J: TRBJ2-4; V: TRBV12-3/TRBV12-4; CDR3: CASTNHGTGPIQYF; DNA: TGTGCCAGCACTAACCACGGGACTGGCCCTATTCAGTACTTC